The clone carrying this TCR beta chain occurred many times. Its antigen is as yet unknown. TCRdb re-called the 5' RACE reads through MiXCR, storing one row per CDR3 protein. Of some 630,000 distinct CDR3 sequences detected, under 8.5% appear once; the ten largest clones hold 1.5% to 2%. This record comes from a study of identical twins. General study results and limits: Instead of following the same donors, the conclusions were based on cross-sectional statistical analysis.

From germline, CDR1 is SNHLY and CDR2 FYNNEI. Trimming took 8 bases from V and 10 from J; bases not matched to a gene: 8. This CDR3 region has 12 residues. These records were also assigned to another study, of yellow fever vaccine responses in identical twins. In that study: Reportedly, the T cell response mounted by twins to vaccine seemed partly convergent, partly personalized.

What was sequenced was PBMCs. J is TRBJ2-1 and V is TRBV2, with 7 positions matching TRBD2. The clonotype originates from a woman under 30 in good health. The CDR3 reads CASGTTSWEQFF. The CDR3 nucleotides read TGTGCCAGCGGGACTACGTCTTGGGAGCAGTTCTTC. Filled out from reference TRBV2 and TRBJ2-1, the complete variable domain reads EPEVTQTPSHQVTQMGQEVILRCVPISNHLYFYWYRQILGQKVEFLVSFYNNEISEKSEIFDDQFSVERPDGSNFTLKIRSTKLEDSAMYFCASGTTSWEQFFGPGTRLTVL.